Listed below are T cell receptor beta chains from one sample, sequenced in a study of T cell responses to AZD1222 COVID-19 vaccine. The data were produced by immunoSEQ multiplex PCR, yet TCRdb's version contains in-frame clones alone and is incomplete. The sample records under 150,000 clones, 88% being singletons. The sample was peripheral blood, taken on day 0 of AZD1222 vaccination. These receptor sequences come from an adult in good health. Both conserved end residues are part of each CDR3. Each record gives: V gene, clone size, J gene, CDR3 length, D gene, CDR3 protein, CDR3 DNA. The D gene is left open where the match is weak. Expanded clones are given a class, and other clones once, few, many or no size at all.

v_gene: TRBV9; abundance: -; j_gene: TRBJ2-1; len: 12; d_gene: -; CDR3aa: CASSVGPNEQFF; CDR3nt: TGTGCCAGCAGCGTAGGGCCCAATGAGCAGTTCTTC
v_gene: TRBV7-9; abundance: once; j_gene: TRBJ2-2; len: 13; d_gene: -; CDR3aa: CASSPTGTGELFF; CDR3nt: TGTGCCAGCAGTCCAACAGGTACCGGGGAGCTGTTTTTT
v_gene: TRBV5-1; abundance: -; j_gene: TRBJ2-7; len: 13; d_gene: -; CDR3aa: CASSLGQAGEQYF; CDR3nt: TGCGCCAGCAGCTTGGGACAGGCTGGCGAGCAGTACTTC
v_gene: TRBV27; abundance: once; j_gene: TRBJ1-2; len: 16; d_gene: TRBD1; CDR3aa: CASSFWGTGGGYGYTF; CDR3nt: TGTGCCAGCAGTTTTTGGGGGACAGGTGGGGGCTATGGCTACACCTTC
v_gene: TRBV7-2; abundance: -; j_gene: TRBJ2-3; len: 14; d_gene: TRBD2; CDR3aa: CASTSSGGKETQYF; CDR3nt: TGTGCCAGCACCTCTAGCGGGGGCAAGGAAACGCAGTATTTT
v_gene: TRBV7-6; abundance: -; j_gene: TRBJ2-1; len: 18; d_gene: -; CDR3aa: CASSSRGLGGLSYNEQFF; CDR3nt: TGTGCCAGCAGCTCCAGAGGCCTCGGGGGCCTATCCTACAATGAGCAGTTCTTC
v_gene: TRBV27; abundance: -; j_gene: TRBJ1-2; len: 16; d_gene: -; CDR3aa: CASSLFFVAPNYGYTF; CDR3nt: TGTGCCAGCAGTTTATTTTTTGTGGCGCCTAACTATGGCTACACCTTC
v_gene: TRBV7-8; abundance: -; j_gene: TRBJ2-5; len: 14; d_gene: -; CDR3aa: CASSPGHKSETQYF; CDR3nt: TGTGCCAGCAGCCCCGGGCACAAGTCAGAGACCCAGTACTTC
v_gene: TRBV6-5; abundance: -; j_gene: TRBJ2-2; len: 15; d_gene: TRBD2; CDR3aa: CASVSGGANTGELFF; CDR3nt: TGTGCCAGTGTCTCTGGGGGGGCGAACACCGGGGAGCTGTTTTTT
v_gene: TRBV19; abundance: -; j_gene: TRBJ1-2; len: 14; d_gene: -; CDR3aa: CASSIIGREYGYTF; CDR3nt: TGTGCCAGTAGTATTATCGGTCGTGAATATGGCTACACCTTC
v_gene: TRBV12-3/TRBV12-4; abundance: once; j_gene: TRBJ2-1; len: 13; d_gene: -; CDR3aa: CASSFASNDEQFF; CDR3nt: TGTGCCAGCAGTTTCGCTAGCAACGATGAGCAGTTCTTC
v_gene: TRBV6-5; abundance: -; j_gene: TRBJ1-4; len: 16; d_gene: -; CDR3aa: CASSYSGVTNLGKLFF; CDR3nt: TGTGCCAGCAGTTACTCGGGAGTGACAAACCTAGGAAAACTGTTTTTT
v_gene: TRBV28; abundance: -; j_gene: TRBJ2-7; len: 13; d_gene: -; CDR3aa: CASSFGQSYEQYF; CDR3nt: TGTGCCAGCAGTTTCGGACAGTCCTACGAGCAGTACTTC
v_gene: TRBV5-1; abundance: -; j_gene: TRBJ1-5; len: 16; d_gene: TRBD1; CDR3aa: CASSLGDRESNQPQHF; CDR3nt: TGCGCCAGCAGCTTGGGGGACAGGGAGAGCAATCAGCCCCAGCATTTT
v_gene: TRBV12-3/TRBV12-4; abundance: -; j_gene: TRBJ1-2; len: 13; d_gene: -; CDR3aa: CASSFRPGYGYTF; CDR3nt: TGTGCCAGCAGTTTTCGGCCGGGCTATGGCTACACCTTC
v_gene: TRBV12-3/TRBV12-4; abundance: once; j_gene: TRBJ1-2; len: 12; d_gene: -; CDR3aa: CASSLSRQGGTF; CDR3nt: TGTGCCAGCAGTTTAAGCAGGCAGGGAGGCACCTTC
v_gene: TRBV29-1; abundance: -; j_gene: TRBJ2-7; len: 14; d_gene: -; CDR3aa: CSVEGAGNPYEQYF; CDR3nt: TGCAGCGTTGAAGGTGCAGGGAACCCCTACGAGCAGTACTTC
v_gene: TRBV6-5; abundance: few; j_gene: TRBJ2-5; len: 14; d_gene: -; CDR3aa: CASSLNFLMETQYF; CDR3nt: TGTGCCAGCAGCCTTAATTTTTTGATGGAGACCCAGTACTTC
v_gene: TRBV19; abundance: -; j_gene: TRBJ1-5; len: 16; d_gene: -; CDR3aa: CASSTLLMGYNQPQHF; CDR3nt: TGTGCCAGTAGTACCCTATTGATGGGCTACAATCAGCCCCAGCATTTT
v_gene: TRBV30; abundance: -; j_gene: TRBJ1-1; len: 17; d_gene: TRBD1; CDR3aa: CAWRKNKTGRVNTEAFF; CDR3nt: TGTGCCTGGAGAAAAAACAAGACAGGGCGGGTGAACACTGAAGCTTTCTTT
v_gene: TRBV18; abundance: -; j_gene: TRBJ1-2; len: 15; d_gene: TRBD1; CDR3aa: CASSPPGQVVYGYTF; CDR3nt: TGTGCCAGCTCACCACCGGGACAGGTCGTCTATGGCTACACCTTC
v_gene: TRBV10-3; abundance: -; j_gene: TRBJ1-1; len: 15; d_gene: TRBD1; CDR3aa: CATLTGTALNTEAFF; CDR3nt: TGTGCCACCCTAACTGGGACAGCCCTGAACACTGAAGCTTTCTTT